This T cell receptor beta chain appears in the sequencing data of a study of human T cells and chemical hapten exposure. Looking at the study overall: After 6 days, upper back 0.01% DPC patch tests were scored. Variability of per-sample TCR yields stemmed mainly from small differences in pooled library volume. Study conclusions and caveats: Versus controls, significantly more large CDR3 similarity clusters arose from expanded TCRs.

This clonotype was observed at least ten times. Its specificity is not known. As processed by the authors: Ranging from about 23,224 to 750,000, TCR counts per sample had a median value of around 90,000. TCRdb fed the RACE reads into MiXCR, producing one record per CDR3 protein. TCRdb, not the authors, supplied the V and J calls. The sample consists of some 180,000 distinct CDR3 sequences, approximately 20% of them appearing once. Stated time point: patch test 1, 2 weeks after DPC sensitization. Treatment defined: therapeutic diphenylcyclopropenone sensitization with weekly scalp DPC. Sequencing used whole blood, obtained in connection with sensitization to the hapten diphenylcyclopropenone (DPC). The TCR was taken from a woman aged 45-60 years with alopecia areata. Some clones in this sample may be carry-over from other donors' samples.

CDR3 residues: CASSTGVRTDTQYF. The CDR3 coding sequence is TGTGCCAGCAGTACAGGGGTGAGGACAGATACGCAGTATTTT. The chain has TRBV2 and TRBJ2-3; 7 nucleotides agree with TRBD1. The CDR3 loop spans 14 amino acids. Germline assignment: CDR1 SNHLY and CDR2 FYNNEI. V lost 5 bases and J lost 3; bases outside the gene matches: 5.